These 11 T cell receptor beta chains came from one sample sequenced in a study of T cells in Graves' hyperthyroidism and ophthalmopathy. RNA transcripts were the template for amplifying TCR beta CDR3 regions. HTBI primers were used for first-round RT-PCR of the TCR CDR3. Via MiXCR, TCRdb re-called the multiplex PCR reads, giving one row per CDR3 protein. The repertoire holds 400,000 to 550,000 distinct CDR3 sequences, 14% seen once, with around a sixth in the top ten. The sequencing sample was made of blood. The receptors were sampled from a woman between 18 and 30 years old with Graves' hyperthyroidism.

This clonotype was counted many times. The chain recombines TRBV12-3 or TRBV12-4 with TRBJ2-1; the match to TRBD2 covers 9 bases. The CDR3 is made up of 13 amino acids. The trim removed 7 bases at V and 10 bases at J, leaving 8 bases unmatched. CDR3 in DNA: TGTGCCAGCAAGGGGACTAGCCCGCGGGAGCAGTTCTTC. It translates to CASKGTSPREQFF.

This clonotype has a count of ten or more. J is TRBJ1-2 and V is TRBV4-1; D might be TRBD1 (6 bases). Trimming took 1 base from V and 4 from J, leaving 16 bases between them. Germline V CDR1 and CDR2: MGHRA, YSYEKL. This CDR3 has 16 amino acids. The CDR3 region is CASSQAPGQPTYGYTF. CDR3 bases: TGCGCCAGCAGCCAAGCCCCCGGACAGCCGACCTATGGCTACACCTTC.

This clonotype was recorded at least ten times. V usage is TRBV19 and J usage is TRBJ1-4; D call uncertain. Germline CDR1 LNHDA, CDR2 SQIVND (reference sequence). V dropped 6 bases and J dropped 0 bases, with 11 bases sitting between them. The CDR3 runs to 15 residues. CDR3 sequence reads: CASSLLTATNEKLFF. CDR3 bases: TGTGCCAGTAGCCTGTTGACTGCAACTAATGAAAAACTGTTTTTT.

Many counts were recorded for this clonotype. The chain couples TRBV18 to TRBJ2-5; weak D call: TRBD1 (6 bases). CDR1 is KGHSH, CDR2 LQKENI, per germline. V lost 3 bases and J 3 bases, leaving 11 bases between the germline ends. The CDR3 consists of 14 residues. Here the CDR3 reads CASSPAGQKETQYF. The CDR3, as DNA: TGTGCCAGCTCACCGGCTGGACAGAAAGAGACCCAGTACTTC. Variable domain in full (rest from reference TRBV18 and TRBJ2-5): NAGVMQNPRHLVRRRGQEARLRCSPMKGHSHVYWYRQLPEEGLKFMVYLQKENIIDESGMPKERFSAEFPKEGPSILRIQQVVRGDSAAYFCASSPAGQKETQYFGPGTRLLVL.

This clonotype was observed many times. The V gene is TRBV11-1, the J gene TRBJ2-5; no firm D call. CDR1 is SGHAT, CDR2 FQDESV, per germline (reference sequence). The CDR3 loop spans 13 amino acids. V shed 2 bases and J shed 4 bases, with 8 bases lying between them. The CDR3 region is CASSLLLGETQYF. The CDR3 DNA follows: TGTGCCAGCAGCTTATTGCTGGGAGAGACCCAGTACTTC.

The sample holds a few counts of this clonotype. The genes are TRBV18 and TRBJ2-1, with 10 bases lining up with TRBD1. CDR3 length equals 13 residues. J was trimmed by 10 bases and V by 6 bases; bases with no gene match: 6. Germline loops: CDR1 KGHSH, CDR2 LQKENI. CDR3 coding DNA: TGTGCCAGCTCTCCGAGGGACAGGGGAGAGCAGTTCTTC. Translated: CASSPRDRGEQFF.

This clonotype was counted a few times. The chain couples TRBV4-1 to TRBJ2-7; D assignment may be TRBD1 or TRBD2 (6 bases each). Per the germline V gene, CDR1 is MGHRA and CDR2 is YSYEKL. V lost 0 bases to trimming and J lost 3 bases, with 18 bases between them. There are 17 residues in the CDR3. CDR3 DNA: TGCGCCAGCAGCCAAGAAGGGGGGCCCCAGCGGAGCTACGAGCAGTACTTC. As protein: CASSQEGGPQRSYEQYF.

This clonotype has a count of ten or more. The chain recombines TRBV27 with TRBJ1-5; the D is unclear. V was pared by 1 base and J by 1 base, with 11 bases between. CDR1 and CDR2 (germline): MNHEY, SMNVEV (reference sequence). This CDR3 region has 16 residues. DNA for the CDR3: TGTGCCAGCAGTTTATATCTAGGGTCGAGCAATCAGCCCCAGCATTTT. This gives the protein CASSLYLGSSNQPQHF.

This sequence joins TRBV18 and TRBJ2-3; 14 bases are a match to TRBD2. CDR1 KGHSH and CDR2 LQKENI come from the germline V gene. The CDR3 has 17 residues. V was pared by 3 bases and J by 0 bases, with 2 bases of the junction left unmatched. CDR3 sequence reads: CASSPGLAGVSTDTQYF. CDR3 coding DNA: TGTGCCAGCTCACCGGGACTAGCGGGAGTTAGCACAGATACGCAGTATTTT.

This clonotype has at least ten counts. The chain carries TRBV7-9 and TRBJ2-7; D unclear. CDR1 is SEHNR and CDR2 is FQNEAQ in the germline V gene (reference sequence). The CDR3 totals 13 residues. V lost 0 bases and J 6 bases, leaving 9 bases between the germline ends. CDR3: CASSLASLSEQYF. The DNA of the CDR3 is TGTGCCAGCAGCTTAGCCTCGCTAAGCGAGCAGTACTTC.

The chain combines TRBV27 with TRBJ2-4; D might be TRBD2 (5 bases). The length of the CDR3 is 15 residues. V was trimmed by 7 bases and J by 0 bases, leaving 13 bases between them. The V gene's germline CDR1 is MNHEY and CDR2 SMNVEV (reference sequence). The CDR3 reads CASTPGVLAKNIQYF. CDR3 coding DNA: TGTGCCAGCACCCCCGGGGTGCTAGCCAAAAACATTCAGTACTTC.